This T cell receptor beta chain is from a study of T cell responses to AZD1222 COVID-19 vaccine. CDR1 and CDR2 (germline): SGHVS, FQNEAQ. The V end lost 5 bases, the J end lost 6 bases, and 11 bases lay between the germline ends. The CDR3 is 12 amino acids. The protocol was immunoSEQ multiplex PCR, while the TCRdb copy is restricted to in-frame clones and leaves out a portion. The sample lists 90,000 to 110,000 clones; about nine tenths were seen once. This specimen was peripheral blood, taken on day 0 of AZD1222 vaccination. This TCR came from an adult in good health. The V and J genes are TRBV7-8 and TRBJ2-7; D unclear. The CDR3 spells CASSPNSGEQYF. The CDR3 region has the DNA TGTGCCAGCAGCCCGAACTCGGGCGAGCAGTACTTC.